The sequence of this T cell receptor beta chain was determined in a study of T cells after yellow fever vaccination. This clonotype was detected ten times or more. In TCRdb, the 5' RACE reads were re-called with MiXCR into one record per CDR3 protein. The data show 20,000 to 25,000 distinct CDR3 sequences, less than 5.5% seen once. The CDR3 length is 14 residues. Trimming took 0 bases from V and 1 from J, leaving 9 bases between them. Germline-derived CDR1 and CDR2 are GTSNPN and SVGIG (reference sequence). Source: PBMCs, either bulk or a sorted T-cell subset (CD4+, CD8+, memory, or dextramer-sorted; not recorded which), taken roughly 47 days after the first yellow fever vaccination. This chain joins TRBV30 and TRBJ1-1; no definite D call. This TCR was recovered from a man aged 18 to 29 who received the YFV17D yellow fever vaccine. DNA for the CDR3: TGTGCCTGGAGTGTAGGTCTGGGGAACACTGAAGCTTTCTTT. Translation gives CAWSVGLGNTEAFF.